Following are 12 T cell receptor beta chains from one sample sequenced in a study of T cell responses to AZD1222 COVID-19 vaccine. Here immunoSEQ multiplex PCR was the method, and the copy in TCRdb shows in-frame clones only, minus some. The sample has 200,000 or so clones, around 94% seen once. Material: peripheral blood, obtained on day 0 of AZD1222 vaccination. Receptors were obtained from an adult in good health.

This chain uses TRBV29-1 with TRBJ1-1; D ambiguous. Germline-derived CDR1 and CDR2 are SQVTM and ANQGSEA. V dropped 7 bases and J dropped 5 bases, with 17 bases sitting between them. This CDR3 has 13 residues. CDR3 protein: CSGQTEGSTEAFF. The CDR3 DNA reads TGCAGCGGTCAAACAGAGGGTTCTACTGAAGCTTTCTTT.

For the CDR3, the DNA is TGTGCCATCAGTGAGTTTCAGGAATCACCCCTCCACTTT. Protein product: CAISEFQESPLHF. V is TRBV10-3 and J is TRBJ1-6; D is ambiguous. V gave up 1 base and J gave up 10 bases, with 8 bases separating them. Per the germline V gene, CDR1 is ENHRY and CDR2 is SYGVKD. The CDR3 extends over 13 amino acids.

The V gene is TRBV7-2, the J gene TRBJ1-2, with 7 bases that match TRBD1. CDR3 length equals 13 residues. CDR1 SGHTA and CDR2 FQGNSA come from the germline V gene. Trimming at V came to 7 bases and at J to 2 bases, leaving 4 bases not matched to a gene. The CDR3 sequence: CASNPDRNYGYTF. Here the CDR3 DNA reads TGTGCCAGCAACCCGGACAGGAACTATGGCTACACCTTC. Using reference TRBV7-2 and TRBJ1-2 for the parts outside the CDR3, the full variable domain is GAGVSQSPSNKVTEKGKDVELRCDPISGHTALYWYRQSLGQGLEFLIYFQGNSAPDKSGLPSDRFSAERTGGSVSTLTIQRTQQEDSAVYLCASNPDRNYGYTFGSGTRLTVV.

Comments on this clone: One junction end disagrees with the germline gene, perhaps due to a read error. The rearrangement uses TRBV19 and TRBJ1-1; weak D call: TRBD1 (5 bases). Germline loops: CDR1 LNHDA, CDR2 SQIVND (reference sequence). This CDR3 is built from 13 residues. The CDR3 sequence: CASSLGRNNEAFF. The CDR3 DNA follows: TGTGCCAGTAGCTTGGGGCGGAACAATGAAGCTTTCTTT.

CDR3 DNA: TGTGCCAGCAGTCGACTAGCGCTGGATACGCAGTATTTT. This codes for CASSRLALDTQYF. The genes are TRBV4-2 and TRBJ2-3, with 8 nucleotides matching TRBD2. CDR3 length: 13 residues. V shed 6 bases, J shed 6 bases, and the junction held 5 bases outside the gene matches. Germline V gives CDR1 LGHNA, CDR2 YNFKEQ.

The V gene is TRBV6-5, the J gene TRBJ2-5; 7 bases fit TRBD2. Trimming cost V 6 bases and J 4 bases; bases outside gene matches: 2. The germline gives CDR1 MNHEY, CDR2 SVGAGI. The length of the CDR3 is 12 residues. The CDR3 region has the DNA TGTGCCAGCAGACTAGCGTCAGAGACCCAGTACTTC. Translated, it gives CASRLASETQYF.

The rearrangement links TRBV19 to TRBJ1-3; D is perhaps TRBD1 (6 bases). CDR1 and CDR2 from the germline V gene are LNHDA and SQIVND (reference sequence). CDR3 length: 16 amino acids. Trimming left V 3 bases short and J 4 bases short, with 16 bases between. The CDR3 bases are TGTGCCAGTAGTATTCGGGGGGCGCAACGAGGAAACACCATATATTTT. It encodes CASSIRGAQRGNTIYF.

This clone has only a few counts. The chain recombines TRBV11-2 with TRBJ2-1; the match to TRBD2 covers 11 bases. The CDR3 loop spans 15 amino acids. Trimming took 5 bases from V and 7 from J; bases not matched to a gene: 7. Per germline, CDR1 SGHAT and CDR2 FQNNGV. CDR3: CASSVIAGGPNEQFF. Here the CDR3 DNA reads TGTGCCAGCAGCGTTATAGCGGGAGGGCCGAATGAGCAGTTCTTC.

The V and J genes are TRBV28 and TRBJ1-1, with a weak D call TRBD1 (6 bases). The V end lost 7 bases, the J end lost 4 bases, and 28 bases lay between the germline ends. There are 18 residues in the CDR3. Germline lookup yields CDR1 MDHEN and CDR2 SYDVKM. CDR3 in amino acids: CASKSSDKANSRGTEAFF. CDR3 nucleotide sequence: TGTGCCAGCAAATCATCCGATAAAGCTAATTCCAGGGGCACTGAAGCTTTCTTT.

The genes are TRBV5-1 and TRBJ1-4, with D perhaps matching TRBD1 (6 bases). In germline, CDR1 is SGHRS, CDR2 YFSETQ. The V end was cut by 3 bases, the J end by 8 bases, with 14 bases between. This CDR3 spans 14 amino acids. In nucleotides, the CDR3 is TGCGCCAGCAGCTACCGGGACATCCAAGAAAAACTGTTTTTT. Protein: CASSYRDIQEKLFF.

The rearrangement joins TRBV18 to TRBJ1-1; 10 positions match TRBD1. This CDR3 is 15 amino acids long. Germline V gene sequence: CDR1 KGHSH, CDR2 LQKENI. V gave up 5 bases and J gave up 6 bases; unmatched junction bases: 9. The DNA of the CDR3 is TGTGCCAGCTCAACCACCCGAGGACAGGGGGCTGAAGCTTTCTTT. The encoded protein is CASSTTRGQGAEAFF.

The CDR3 DNA is TGTGCCAGCTCACCAAGTCACGAGTTCAATCAGCCCCAGCATTTT. Translated, it gives CASSPSHEFNQPQHF. The J gene is TRBJ1-5, the V gene TRBV18; D is ambiguous. This CDR3 has 15 amino acids. Trimming removed 2 bases at V and 3 bases at J, with 11 bases between. CDR1 is KGHSH and CDR2 is LQKENI in the germline V gene.